The 21 T cell receptor beta chains presented below share a single source sample, sequenced in a study of T-cell memory formation after mild COVID-19. TCRdb ran MiXCR on the 5' RACE reads and lists one entry per CDR3 protein. The sample yields 75,000 to 95,000 distinct CDR3 sequences, approximately 13% seen once. Sequenced sample: PBMCs or a T cell subset sorted from them (not recorded which). These receptors all come from an adult woman who had mild COVID-19 (a few samples of this study predate the infection). Cell type and time point are not known.

Many counts were recorded for this clonotype. This sequence joins TRBV29-1 and TRBJ2-2; 10 positions match TRBD1. The junction had 9 bases not matched to a gene; V was cut back by 4 bases and J by 1 base. This CDR3 is 17 amino acids long. CDR1 and CDR2 (germline): SQVTM, ANQGSEA. The CDR3 here is CSVGFPGQGKNTGELFF. The CDR3 DNA reads TGCAGCGTTGGGTTTCCGGGACAGGGGAAGAACACCGGGGAGCTGTTTTTT.

V gene TRBV11-2 combines with J gene TRBJ1-2; 8 bases line up with TRBD1. The J segment lost 2 bases and the V segment lost 0 bases, leaving 5 bases of the junction unmatched. The germline gives CDR1 SGHAT, CDR2 FQNNGV. This CDR3 has 16 amino acids. DNA for the CDR3: TGTGCCAGCAGCTTAGATACCGGGACAGGCAACTATGGCTACACCTTC. Translated, it gives CASSLDTGTGNYGYTF. The complete variable domain, with remaining parts taken from reference TRBV11-2 and TRBJ1-2, reads EAGVAQSPRYKIIEKRQSVAFWCNPISGHATLYWYQQILGQGPKLLIQFQNNGVVDDSQLPKDRFSAERLKGVDSTLKIQPAKLEDSAVYLCASSLDTGTGNYGYTFGSGTRLTVV.

J is TRBJ1-1 and V is TRBV5-1; D is unresolved. The CDR3 is made up of 13 amino acids. V was shortened by 5 bases and J by 0 bases, with 8 bases between the two germline ends. Germline V CDR1 and CDR2: SGHRS, YFSETQ. The CDR3 is CASREEVNTEAFF. As DNA, the CDR3 is TGCGCCAGCAGGGAAGAAGTGAACACTGAAGCTTTCTTT.

In its sample, this clonotype was seen a few times. CDR3 residues: CASSLGTGIEPQHF. The CDR3 DNA reads TGTGCCAGCAGCTTGGGAACAGGGATCGAACCCCAGCATTTT. The chain is built from TRBV5-5 and TRBJ1-5; a possible D gene is TRBD1 (6 bases). The V end was cut by 0 bases, the J end by 10 bases, with 14 bases between. This CDR3 is 14 amino acids long. Germline V gene lookup returns CDR1 SGHKS and CDR2 YYEKEE (reference sequence).

This clonotype showed up just a few times. The gene calls are TRBV7-8 and TRBJ1-4; 8 bases line up with TRBD1. CDR3 length: 19 amino acids. Germline lookup yields CDR1 SGHVS and CDR2 FQNEAQ. Trimming took 2 bases from V and 0 from J; bases not matched to a gene: 11. The CDR3 DNA reads as TGTGCCAGCAGCTTATATGGGGGACAGGTCAGCACAACTAATGAAAAACTGTTTTTT. Protein: CASSLYGGQVSTTNEKLFF.

This clonotype was seen ten or more times. V is TRBV24-1 and J is TRBJ2-1; D not resolved. The germline V gene has CDR1 KGHDR and CDR2 SFDVKD. V shed 5 bases and J shed 8 bases, with 12 bases lying between them. The CDR3 is made up of 13 amino acids. CDR3 sequence (DNA): TGTGCCACCAGTGCCACGCCGGCGGATGAGCAGTTCTTC. It encodes CATSATPADEQFF.

This clonotype showed up just a few times. The rearrangement joins TRBV6-6 to TRBJ1-1; D ambiguous. The germline CDR1 and CDR2 sequences are MNHNY and SVGAGI (reference sequence). V was trimmed by 5 bases and J by 7 bases, leaving 14 bases between them. This CDR3 spans 13 amino acids. CDR3 DNA: TGTGCCAGCAGTACCCCCGGAGGGCTTGAAGCTTTCTTT. This codes for CASSTPGGLEAFF.

This clonotype was detected a few times. The CDR3 sequence: CSARNAATYEQYF. For the CDR3, the DNA is TGCAGTGCCCGGAATGCAGCCACCTACGAGCAGTACTTC. The rearrangement uses TRBV20-1 and TRBJ2-7; no reliable D call. Trimming shortened V by 6 bases and J by 2 bases, and 14 bases separated the two germline ends. CDR1 and CDR2 (germline): DFQATT, SNEGSKA (reference sequence). The CDR3 spans 13 residues.

The genes are TRBV20-1 and TRBJ2-5, with a weak D call TRBD1 (5 bases). The CDR3 has 15 amino acids. The germline gives CDR1 DFQATT, CDR2 SNEGSKA (reference sequence). The V and J ends lost 5 bases and 5 bases respectively, with 21 bases between them. The CDR3 spells CSAAQVQRYRETQYF. CDR3 sequence (DNA): TGCAGTGCTGCCCAGGTGCAGCGATACAGGGAGACCCAGTACTTC.

V and J are TRBV9 and TRBJ2-2; no definite D call. Germline CDR1 is SGDLS and CDR2 is YYNGEE. This CDR3 has 16 amino acids. V lost 4 bases, J lost 7 bases, and 20 bases lay in between. DNA of the CDR3: TGTGCCAGCAGCCTAGGGCCCACCATAAGCCACGGGGAGCTGTTTTTT. Protein: CASSLGPTISHGELFF.

This clonotype has only a few counts. The J gene is TRBJ2-1, the V gene TRBV11-1, with 10 bases matching TRBD2. Per germline, CDR1 SGHAT and CDR2 FQDESV (reference sequence). This CDR3 has 18 amino acids. The junction had 17 bases not matched to a gene; V was cut back by 4 bases and J by 8 bases. In DNA form, the CDR3 reads TGTGCCAGCAGCTCCTTCTCCCTAAGCGGGGGGGCCTGGTATGAGCAGTTCTTC. This gives the protein CASSSFSLSGGAWYEQFF.

This clonotype was counted only a few times. This chain links TRBV7-2 with TRBJ1-1; 8 bases line up with TRBD1. V was pared by 3 bases and J by 7 bases, with 7 bases of the junction left unmatched. Germline V gene lookup returns CDR1 SGHTA and CDR2 FQGNSA. CDR3 length: 14 residues. This CDR3 reads CASSFGTGHLEAFF. In DNA form, the CDR3 reads TGTGCCAGCAGCTTCGGGACAGGCCACCTTGAAGCTTTCTTT.

This chain links TRBV7-3 with TRBJ2-3; possible D gene TRBD2, 5 bases. In germline, CDR1 is SGHTA, CDR2 FQGTGA. The ends were cut back, 4 bases at V and 0 bases at J, with 11 bases in the middle. The CDR3 runs 15 residues. CDR3 nucleotides: TGTGCCAGCAGCTCCACTAGTGCTAGCACAGATACGCAGTATTTT. It is translated as CASSSTSASTDTQYF.

CDR3 protein: CASSLSREEGETQYF. CDR3 in DNA: TGTGCCAGCAGCCTCTCCCGGGAGGAAGGTGAGACCCAGTACTTC. The V gene is TRBV12-3 or TRBV12-4, the J gene TRBJ2-5; 7 bases are shared with TRBD2. This CDR3 spans 15 amino acids. V shed 6 bases and J 5 bases; nucleotides not matched to a gene: 12.

The rearrangement links TRBV24-1 to TRBJ2-5; 8 bases map to TRBD1. The germline gives CDR1 KGHDR, CDR2 SFDVKD. This CDR3 is 16 amino acids long. V lost 3 bases, J lost 5 bases, and 10 bases stayed unmatched. In DNA form, the CDR3 reads TGTGCCACCAGTGATCCTCAGGGGGCGCCTGTGGAGACCCAGTACTTC. The encoded protein is CATSDPQGAPVETQYF.

This clonotype showed up just a few times. The chain couples TRBV4-1 to TRBJ2-2, with 8 positions matching TRBD2. This CDR3 has 14 amino acids. The V and J ends lost 1 base and 7 bases, in that order; junction bases with no gene match: 2. Germline V lookup: CDR1 MGHRA, CDR2 YSYEKL. For the CDR3, the DNA is TGCGCCAGCAGCCAAGTTCTAGCGGGCGGGGAGCTGTTTTTT. It codes for CASSQVLAGGELFF.

In its sample, this clonotype ranks as medium-sized. This chain uses TRBV7-6 with TRBJ2-1; D is undetermined. CDR1 is SGHVS, CDR2 FNYEAQ, per germline. The CDR3 length is 15 residues. Between the trimmed V and J ends, which lost 2 bases and 0 bases, there was a span of 8 bases. The CDR3 region has the DNA TGTGCCAGCAGCTTAAGCGTGGACTCCTACAATGAGCAGTTCTTC. Translated: CASSLSVDSYNEQFF.

The chain combines TRBV19 with TRBJ2-1; either TRBD1 or TRBD2 may fit D (5 bases each). The V and J ends lost 1 base and 4 bases respectively, with 11 bases between them. The CDR3 has 15 amino acids. Germline V gene sequence: CDR1 LNHDA, CDR2 SQIVND (reference sequence). The CDR3 sequence: CASSIALGEYNEQFF. CDR3 nucleotide sequence: TGTGCCAGTAGTATAGCGCTGGGGGAATACAATGAGCAGTTCTTC.

The chain uses TRBV6-5 and TRBJ2-3, with 8 positions matching TRBD2. V was clipped by 6 bases and J by 5 bases; unmatched bases: 10. Germline CDR1 is MNHEY and CDR2 is SVGAGI. The CDR3 is 15 residues long. Here the CDR3 DNA reads TGTGCCAGCAGCTATTTGGCGGGGGGAGTAGATACGCAGTATTTT. Protein product: CASSYLAGGVDTQYF.

This clonotype turned up a few times. CDR3 loop: CASSLAPGERGADTQYF. CDR3 DNA sequence: TGTGCCAGCAGCTTAGCTCCTGGGGAAAGAGGTGCAGATACGCAGTATTTT. The gene calls are TRBV7-9 and TRBJ2-3, with D hard to call. Germline V gene data show CDR1 as SEHNR and CDR2 as FQNEAQ (reference sequence). The ends were cut back, 0 bases at V and 4 bases at J, with 17 bases in the middle. The CDR3 has 17 residues.

The chain uses TRBV2 and TRBJ2-2, with a possible D match to TRBD2 (5 bases). The CDR3 spans 12 residues. CDR1 is SNHLY, CDR2 FYNNEI, per germline. With 8 bases removed from V and 6 bases from J, the gap between germline ends came to 10 bases. CDR3 DNA sequence: TGTGCCAGCGTACTAGGCCCCGGGGAGCTGTTTTTT. It specifies CASVLGPGELFF.